This TCR beta chain emerged from a study of blood T cell repertoires in COVID-19. Overall study context: COVID-19 samples, acute and convalescent, were from the United States, Italy and Spain. PBMCs, B-cell-depleted T cells, or T cells were the source of the cDNA or gDNA that made up the material.

In the original processing: It was from reference gene primer amplification that nucleated cell counts were estimated. Clones were read by immunoSEQ multiplex PCR, and TCRdb kept only the in-frame ones, dropping some. From that table come the V and J calls and clone size; the DNA was used to work out D and trimming. The table shows 150,000 to 200,000 clones, with roughly four fifths occurring only once. Germline CDR1 SGHRS, CDR2 YFSETQ. This CDR3 spans 15 amino acids. V dropped 0 bases and J dropped 5; count of bases not matched to a gene: 5. The source is a woman aged 65 to 85 with COVID-19, enrolled during active disease. Sequences were obtained from peripheral blood. The chain links TRBV5-1 to TRBJ2-5; 9 bases map to TRBD1. CDR3 residues: CASSLGQGDRETQYF. DNA for the CDR3: TGCGCCAGCAGCTTGGGACAGGGGGATCGGGAGACCCAGTACTTC.